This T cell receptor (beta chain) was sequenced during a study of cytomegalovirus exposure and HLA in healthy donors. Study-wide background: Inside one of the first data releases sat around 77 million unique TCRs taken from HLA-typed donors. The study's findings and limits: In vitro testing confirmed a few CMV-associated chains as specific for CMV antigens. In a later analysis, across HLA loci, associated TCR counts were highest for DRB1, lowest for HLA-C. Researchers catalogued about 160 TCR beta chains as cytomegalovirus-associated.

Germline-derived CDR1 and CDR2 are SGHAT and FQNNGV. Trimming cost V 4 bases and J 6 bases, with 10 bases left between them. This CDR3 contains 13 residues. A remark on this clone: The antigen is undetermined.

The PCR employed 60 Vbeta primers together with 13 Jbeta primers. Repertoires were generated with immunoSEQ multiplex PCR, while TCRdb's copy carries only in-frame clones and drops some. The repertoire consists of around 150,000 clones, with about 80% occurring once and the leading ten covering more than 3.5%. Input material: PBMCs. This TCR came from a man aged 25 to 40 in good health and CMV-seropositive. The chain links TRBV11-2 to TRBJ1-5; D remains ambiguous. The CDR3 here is CASSSQATQPQHF. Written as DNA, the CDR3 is TGTGCCAGCAGCTCGCAAGCAACTCAGCCCCAGCATTTT.